This T cell receptor beta chain was identified in a study of OX40 agonist ivuxolimab in advanced cancers. Study outcomes and limitations: CD8+ T cells averaged more expanded clones than CD4+.

Produced via immunoSEQ multiplex PCR; TCRdb's table is partial and in-frame only. The table records about 42,000 clones, more than 80% of them present only once. Germline CDR1 is MNHEY and CDR2 is SVGAGI. This CDR3 has 12 residues. V was clipped by 4 bases and J by 6 bases, with 7 bases between them. The count of this clone is one. Its target is unknown. This sequence originates from an adult with an advanced solid tumor such as melanoma, head and neck, liver or kidney cancer. J is TRBJ2-1 and V is TRBV6-5, with D unclear. Sample: CD4+ or CD8+ T cells sorted from blood, taken in a trial of the OX40 agonist ivuxolimab. CDR3 loop: CASSWSGNEQFF. The CDR3 DNA reads as TGTGCCAGCAGTTGGAGTGGCAATGAGCAGTTCTTC.